This TCR beta chain was captured in a study of OX40 agonist ivuxolimab in advanced cancers. For the study at large: Partial responses occurred in Three dose-escalation patients, one with hepatocellular carcinoma and two with cutaneous melanoma. Study findings and constraints: Clonal expansion in partial responders at 0.1-3.0 mg/kg ranked among the lowest. Normalized T-cell clonal expansion was also low in a subset of nonresponders.

In the case of this clone: Its antigen is undetermined.

V gave up 5 bases and J gave up 3 bases; unmatched junction bases: 9. Germline assignment: CDR1 MNHNS and CDR2 SASEGT. This CDR3 contains 15 residues. Measured with immunoSEQ multiplex PCR; TCRdb has only the in-frame clones, and not every one. The sample has roughly 29,000 clones, about 93% seen once. Sampled blood was obtained at baseline, cycle 4 day 1, and cycle 7 day 1. The rearrangement joins TRBV6-1 to TRBJ2-5; 7 nucleotides agree with TRBD2. The TCR was taken from an adult with an advanced solid tumor such as melanoma, head and neck, liver or kidney cancer. Sample: CD4+ or CD8+ T cells sorted from blood, taken in a trial of the OX40 agonist ivuxolimab. The DNA of the CDR3 is TGTGCCAGCAGTTCCGTAGCGGGTCCCAAAGAGACCCAGTACTTC. Protein: CASSSVAGPKETQYF.